The present T cell receptor beta chain was sequenced within a study of cytomegalovirus exposure and HLA in healthy donors. The PCR contained 60 Vbeta and 13 Jbeta primers. TCRdb's copy holds only in-frame clones and misses some; the assay was immunoSEQ multiplex PCR. The sample yields about 160,000 clones, 87% seen once. Deletions cut 2 bases from V and 7 bases from J, with 20 bases between. The CDR3 is 16 amino acids. The V gene's germline CDR1 is SGHVS and CDR2 FQNEAQ. This TCR came from a woman aged 25 to 39 in good health and CMV-seronegative. The source material was PBMCs. The chain has TRBV7-8 and TRBJ2-5; D perhaps matches TRBD2 (7 bases). CDR3 residues: CASSLSRRGLRGTQYF. The CDR3 DNA follows: TGTGCCAGCAGCTTAAGCCGGCGGGGGCTCAGAGGGACCCAGTACTTC.